This is a list of T cell receptor beta chains from one sample in a study of post-analysis software for immune sequencing data. TCRdb reprocessed the PCR reads with MiXCR, giving one entry per CDR3 protein. The data contain under 650,000 distinct CDR3 sequences, roughly 46% of them seen just once; the ten biggest clones take up more than 1.5%. The sequencing sample was made of blood. These receptors were collected from a girl aged 5-17 years with multiple sclerosis. CDR3s include the opening cysteine and the closing phenylalanine or tryptophan. D genes are given only for firm matches.

v_call	j_call	d_call	cdr3_aa
TRBV7-9	TRBJ1-1	NA	CASSLDTLAVEAFF
TRBV9	TRBJ2-1	NA	CASSVAHSSSYNEQFF
TRBV7-9	TRBJ2-5	NA	CASSLRPDPWEDETQYF
TRBV29-1	TRBJ1-1	NA	CSVTYLGSGEAFF
TRBV11-2	TRBJ2-1	TRBD2	CASSLGVGLVVEQFF
TRBV25-1	TRBJ1-4	NA	CASSEYREPNEKLFF
TRBV5-1	TRBJ1-2	NA	CASSLGVFRGRTNYGYTF
TRBV27	TRBJ2-5	TRBD1	CASSSDRVGEETQYF
TRBV29-1	TRBJ1-1	NA	CSVVTDPNTEAFF
TRBV11-3	TRBJ2-1	NA	CASSLGGNMDEQFF
TRBV6-6	TRBJ1-2	NA	CASTQPQENYGYTF
TRBV14	TRBJ2-6	TRBD1	CASSRFGQGASGANVLTF
TRBV29-1	TRBJ1-1	NA	CSVTAFGFESTEAFF
TRBV20-1	TRBJ2-1	NA	CSARDWAYNEQFF
TRBV12-3/TRBV12-4	TRBJ2-1	TRBD1	CASSRKGQGNNEQFF
TRBV4-2	TRBJ1-6	NA	CASSRDNSPLHF
TRBV7-2	TRBJ2-1	TRBD1	CASGISGGGHNEQFF
TRBV4-1	TRBJ1-2	NA	CASSQLGPGAHLSYGYTF
TRBV6-4	TRBJ2-1	TRBD2	CASSGTSGPYNEQFF
TRBV20-1	TRBJ2-1	NA	CSARRDEQFF
TRBV24-1	TRBJ2-7	NA	CATSDRRSSYEQYF
TRBV5-1	TRBJ2-1	NA	CASSPRRDISYNEQFF
TRBV7-2	TRBJ2-3	NA	CASSRGRSTDTQYF
TRBV12-3/TRBV12-4	TRBJ1-2	NA	CASSLGARDNYGYTF
TRBV12-3/TRBV12-4	TRBJ2-5	NA	CASSSPSTGQETQYF
TRBV6-5	TRBJ1-5	NA	CASSYSGESNQPQHF
TRBV12-3/TRBV12-4	TRBJ1-2	NA	CASREDGANYGYTF
TRBV12-3/TRBV12-4	TRBJ2-5	NA	CASSFYKMETQYF
TRBV5-5	TRBJ2-1	NA	CASSWTAVKTNEQFF
TRBV7-9	TRBJ2-4	TRBD2	CASSPGLAGAVNIQYF
TRBV4-1	NA	NA	CASSPGREGGEQYF
TRBV11-3	TRBJ1-2	NA	CASSLDPLDAGGAGYTF
TRBV12-3/TRBV12-4	TRBJ2-5	NA	CASSFYSGQGETQYF
TRBV20-1	TRBJ1-2	NA	CSASGDYGYTF
TRBV11-3	TRBJ2-1	NA	CASSPHGGRSEQFF
TRBV6-6	TRBJ2-1	NA	CASRPRLRDEQFF
TRBV5-1	TRBJ2-1	TRBD2	CASSLLSGRLSYNEQFF
TRBV6-1	TRBJ1-6	NA	CASTGRGVKSPLHF
TRBV7-8	TRBJ2-5	NA	CASSSFEVPQETQYF
TRBV11-2	TRBJ1-4	NA	CASSRGENNEKLFF
TRBV10-3	TRBJ2-7	TRBD1	CATAGTGYEQYF
TRBV12-3/TRBV12-4	TRBJ1-2	NA	CASSSRSHGYTF
TRBV5-1	TRBJ2-5	TRBD2	CASSPGELAGQETQYF
TRBV7-2	TRBJ2-5	TRBD2	CASSVRLAVGETQYF
TRBV28	TRBJ2-4	NA	CASSLLGQGKNIQYF
TRBV6-5	TRBJ1-4	NA	CASSSALNEKLFF
TRBV6-5	TRBJ2-7	TRBD2	CASSYSSGSYEQYF
TRBV10-2	TRBJ2-1	TRBD1	CASRDRVLSYNEQFF
TRBV7-2	TRBJ2-7	TRBD1	CASSTMDRGEQYF
TRBV7-2	TRBJ2-5	TRBD2	CASTLRPPAGLLSYKQYF
TRBV25-1	TRBJ2-5	NA	CASSGPNSRDEQYF
TRBV11-2	TRBJ2-3	NA	CASTKLGPFSTDTQYF
TRBV2	TRBJ2-2	NA	CASSALYWGTGELFF
TRBV28	TRBJ2-4	NA	CASSSGLGGNIQYF
TRBV10-3	TRBJ2-3	TRBD2	CATSDLASGGTQYF